The source of this TCR beta chain is a study of T cell responses to AZD1222 COVID-19 vaccine. Study-wide results and limits: Repertoires were collected only later (after the peak T cell response had occurred).

This CDR3 comprises 15 residues. Looked up from germline, CDR1 is MNHNS and CDR2 is SASEGT. V shed 3 bases and J shed 1 base, with 12 bases lying between them. The table lists this clone with a count of one. The target antigen is unknown. TCRdb's copy holds only in-frame clones and misses some; the assay was immunoSEQ multiplex PCR. The sample has 150,000 or so clones; 90% to 95% are singletons. The sample consisted of peripheral blood, taken on day 0 of AZD1222 vaccination. This sequence was found in an adult in good health. The chain links TRBV6-1 to TRBJ1-1; unclear D gene. DNA for the CDR3: TGTGCCAGCAGTGATCGAGGGATACCGAACACTGAAGCTTTCTTT. Protein sequence: CASSDRGIPNTEAFF.